The clone carrying this T cell receptor beta chain was counted between two and nine times. Germline CDR1 SGDLS, CDR2 YYNGEE. Trimming shortened V by 1 base and J by 8 bases, and 12 bases separated the two germline ends. CDR3 length: 13 residues. These data originate in a study of identical twins. Template switching supplied a universal primer site; unique molecular identifiers were carried on the cDNA. MiXCR, run by TCRdb on the 5' RACE reads, gives a single entry per CDR3 protein. The top ten clones hold about 1.6% of a sample with under 1 million distinct CDR3 sequences, 9% to 15% of them seen once. This sample also belongs to another study, concerning yellow fever vaccine responses in identical twins.

The rearrangement joins TRBV9 to TRBJ1-2; D is perhaps TRBD1 (5 bases). Material: PBMCs. The receptor's source is a woman between 18 and 29 years old in good health. The DNA of the CDR3 is TGTGCCAGCAGCGTAACTTATCGGGACGGCTACACCTTC. Translating gives CASSVTYRDGYTF.